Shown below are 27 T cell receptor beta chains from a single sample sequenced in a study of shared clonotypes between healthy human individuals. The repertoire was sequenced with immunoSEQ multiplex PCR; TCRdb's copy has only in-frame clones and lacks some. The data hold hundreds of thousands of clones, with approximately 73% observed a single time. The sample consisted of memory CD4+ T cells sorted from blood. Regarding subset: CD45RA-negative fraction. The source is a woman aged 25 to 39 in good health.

In DNA form, the CDR3 reads TGCGCCAGCCTGCGGGGGGCGGCTAACTATGGCTACACCTTC. Its protein product is CASLRGAANYGYTF. The V and J genes are TRBV10-1 and TRBJ1-2, with D maybe TRBD1 (6 bases). Deletions cut 8 bases from V and 0 bases from J, with 13 bases between. Germline V lookup: CDR1 WNHNN, CDR2 SYGVQD (reference sequence). The CDR3 is 14 residues long.

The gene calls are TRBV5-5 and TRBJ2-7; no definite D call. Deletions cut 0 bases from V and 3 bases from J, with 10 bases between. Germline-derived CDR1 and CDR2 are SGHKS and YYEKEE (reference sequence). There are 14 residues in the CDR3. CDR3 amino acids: CASSLAGQVYEQYF. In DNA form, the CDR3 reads TGTGCCAGCAGCTTGGCGGGCCAGGTCTACGAGCAGTACTTC.

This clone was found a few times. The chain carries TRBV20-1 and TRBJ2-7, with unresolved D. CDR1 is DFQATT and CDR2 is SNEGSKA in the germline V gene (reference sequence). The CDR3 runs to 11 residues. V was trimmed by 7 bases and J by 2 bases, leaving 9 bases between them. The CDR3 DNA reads TGCAGTGTCGACACGACCTACGAGCAGTACTTC. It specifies CSVDTTYEQYF.

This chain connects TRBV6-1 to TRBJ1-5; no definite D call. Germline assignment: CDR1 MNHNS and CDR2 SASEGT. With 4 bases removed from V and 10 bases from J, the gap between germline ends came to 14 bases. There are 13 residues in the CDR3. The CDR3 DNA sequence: TGTGCCAGCAGTGTAGAGGTGGGTGGACCCCAGCATTTT. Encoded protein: CASSVEVGGPQHF.

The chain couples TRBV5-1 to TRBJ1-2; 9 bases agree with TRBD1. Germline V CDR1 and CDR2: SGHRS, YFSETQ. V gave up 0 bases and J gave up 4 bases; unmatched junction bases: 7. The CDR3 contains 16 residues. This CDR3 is CASSLAPGTGTYGYTF. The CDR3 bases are TGCGCCAGCAGCTTGGCCCCCGGGACAGGGACCTATGGCTACACCTTC.

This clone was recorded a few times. The CDR3 DNA reads TGTGCCAGCAGCCCGGGACTAGTAGGCGAGCAGTACTTC. It is translated as CASSPGLVGEQYF. V is TRBV11-2 and J is TRBJ2-7; the match to TRBD2 covers 8 bases. The CDR3 runs 13 residues. The germline V gene has CDR1 SGHAT and CDR2 FQNNGV. Germline trimming cut 5 bases from V and 6 bases from J; bases unmatched to any gene: 6.

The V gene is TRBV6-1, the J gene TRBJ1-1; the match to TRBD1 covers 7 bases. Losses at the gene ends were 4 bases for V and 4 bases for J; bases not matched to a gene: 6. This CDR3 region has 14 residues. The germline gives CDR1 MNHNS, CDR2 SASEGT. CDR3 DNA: TGTGCCAGCAGTGCCGGACAGGAGGGCACTGAAGCTTTCTTT. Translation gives CASSAGQEGTEAFF.

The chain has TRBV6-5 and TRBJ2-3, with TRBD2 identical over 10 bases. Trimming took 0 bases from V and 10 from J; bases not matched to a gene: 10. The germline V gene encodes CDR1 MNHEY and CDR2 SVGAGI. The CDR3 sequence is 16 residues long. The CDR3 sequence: CASSYSWTSGPAAQYF. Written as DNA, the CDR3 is TGTGCCAGCAGTTACTCCTGGACTAGCGGCCCTGCAGCGCAGTATTTT.

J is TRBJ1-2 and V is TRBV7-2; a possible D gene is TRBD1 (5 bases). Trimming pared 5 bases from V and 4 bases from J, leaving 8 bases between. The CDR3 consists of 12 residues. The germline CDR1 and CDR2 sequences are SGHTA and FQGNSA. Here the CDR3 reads CASSPGGYGYTF. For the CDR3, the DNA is TGTGCCAGCAGCCCCGGGGGCTATGGCTACACCTTC.

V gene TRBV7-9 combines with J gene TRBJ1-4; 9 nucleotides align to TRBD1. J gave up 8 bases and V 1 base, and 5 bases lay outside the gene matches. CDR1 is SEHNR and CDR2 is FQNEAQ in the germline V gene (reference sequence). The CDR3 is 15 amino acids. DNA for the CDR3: TGTGCCAGCAGCTTAGGGGACAGGGCCTACGAAAAACTGTTTTTT. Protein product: CASSLGDRAYEKLFF.

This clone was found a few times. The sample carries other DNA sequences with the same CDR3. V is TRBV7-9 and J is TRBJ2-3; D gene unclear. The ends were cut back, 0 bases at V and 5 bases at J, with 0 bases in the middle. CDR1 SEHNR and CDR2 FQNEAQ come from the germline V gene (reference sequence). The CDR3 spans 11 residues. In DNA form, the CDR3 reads TGTGCCAGCAGCTTAGCAGATACGCAGTATTTT. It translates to CASSLADTQYF.

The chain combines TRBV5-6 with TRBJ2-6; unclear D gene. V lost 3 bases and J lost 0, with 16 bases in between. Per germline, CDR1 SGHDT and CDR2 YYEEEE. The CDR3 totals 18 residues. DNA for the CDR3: TGTGCCAGCAGCTGGCGAGGTTGGGCCCACTCTGGGGCCAACGTCCTGACTTTC. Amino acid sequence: CASSWRGWAHSGANVLTF.

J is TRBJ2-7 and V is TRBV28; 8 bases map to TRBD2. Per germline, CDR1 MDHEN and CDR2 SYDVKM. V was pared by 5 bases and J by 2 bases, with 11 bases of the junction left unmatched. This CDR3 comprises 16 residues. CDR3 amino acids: CASSPRSGSKTYEQYF. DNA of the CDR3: TGTGCCAGCAGTCCCCGCAGCGGGAGCAAGACCTACGAGCAGTACTTC.

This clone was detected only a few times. The CDR3 coding sequence is TGTGCCAGCAGCCCTTCAAGCGGGGCACAAGAGACCCAGTACTTC. Its translation is CASSPSSGAQETQYF. The chain employs TRBV5-6 and TRBJ2-5; 7 nucleotides align to TRBD2. Germline assignment: CDR1 SGHDT and CDR2 YYEEEE. Germline trimming cut 4 bases from V and 2 bases from J; bases unmatched to any gene: 8. The CDR3 runs to 15 residues.

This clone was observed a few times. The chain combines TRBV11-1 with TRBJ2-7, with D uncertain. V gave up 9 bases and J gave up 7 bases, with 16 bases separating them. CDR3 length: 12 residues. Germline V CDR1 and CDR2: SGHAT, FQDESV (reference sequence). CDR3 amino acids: CASGSAFREQYF. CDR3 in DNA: TGTGCCAGTGGGTCCGCGTTCCGGGAGCAGTACTTC.

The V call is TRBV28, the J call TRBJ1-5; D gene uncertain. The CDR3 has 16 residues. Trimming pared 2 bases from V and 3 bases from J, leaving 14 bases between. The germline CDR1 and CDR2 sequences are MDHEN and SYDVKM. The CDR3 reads CASSLPSTGNNQPQHF. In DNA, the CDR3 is TGTGCCAGCAGTTTACCATCCACCGGGAACAATCAGCCCCAGCATTTT.

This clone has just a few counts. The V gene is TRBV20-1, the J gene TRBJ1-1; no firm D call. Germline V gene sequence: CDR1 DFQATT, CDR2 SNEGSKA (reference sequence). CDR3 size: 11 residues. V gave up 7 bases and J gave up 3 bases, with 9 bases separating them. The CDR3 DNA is TGCAGTGGCCCGAGGCACACTGAAGCTTTCTTT. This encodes CSGPRHTEAFF.

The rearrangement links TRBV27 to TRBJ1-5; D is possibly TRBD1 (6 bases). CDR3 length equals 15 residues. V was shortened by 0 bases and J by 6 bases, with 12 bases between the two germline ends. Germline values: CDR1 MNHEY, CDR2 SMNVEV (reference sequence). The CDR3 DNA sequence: TGTGCCAGCAGTTTATCATACAGGGTCGGTCAGCCCCAGCATTTT. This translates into CASSLSYRVGQPQHF.

CDR3 region: CASSPQIEQYF. The CDR3 nucleotides read TGTGCCAGCAGCCCCCAGATTGAGCAGTACTTC. This chain uses TRBV7-8 with TRBJ2-7, with D unresolved. CDR3 length: 11 residues. Germline lookup yields CDR1 SGHVS and CDR2 FQNEAQ. Trimming stripped 5 bases from V and 7 bases from J, with 9 bases between.

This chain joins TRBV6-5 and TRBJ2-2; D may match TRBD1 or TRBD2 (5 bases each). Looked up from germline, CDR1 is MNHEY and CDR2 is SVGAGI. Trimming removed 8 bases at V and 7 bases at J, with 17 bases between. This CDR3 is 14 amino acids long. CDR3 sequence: CASSWERDLGELFF. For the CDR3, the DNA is TGTGCCAGCTCGTGGGAGAGGGACCTCGGGGAGCTGTTTTTT.

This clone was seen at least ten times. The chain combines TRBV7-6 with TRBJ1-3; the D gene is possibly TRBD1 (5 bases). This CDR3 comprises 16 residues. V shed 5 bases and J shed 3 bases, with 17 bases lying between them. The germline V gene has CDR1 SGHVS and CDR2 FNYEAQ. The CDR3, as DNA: TGTGCCAGCAGCCCCTCCAGTCAGGGAGGTGGAAACACCATATATTTT. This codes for CASSPSSQGGGNTIYF. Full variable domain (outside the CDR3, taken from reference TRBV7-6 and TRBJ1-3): GAGVSQSPRYKVTKRGQDVALRCDPISGHVSLYWYRQALGQGPEFLTYFNYEAQQDKSGLPNDRFSAERPEGSISTLTIQRTEQRDSAMYRCASSPSSQGGGNTIYFGEGSWLTVV.

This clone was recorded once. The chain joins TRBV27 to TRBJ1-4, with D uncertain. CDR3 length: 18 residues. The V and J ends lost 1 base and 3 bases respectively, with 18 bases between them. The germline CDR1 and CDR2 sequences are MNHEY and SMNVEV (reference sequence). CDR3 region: CASSLFYLGGGANEKLFF. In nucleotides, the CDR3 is TGTGCCAGCAGTTTATTCTATCTTGGAGGTGGTGCTAATGAAAAACTGTTTTTT. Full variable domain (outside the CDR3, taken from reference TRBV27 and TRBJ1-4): EAQVTQNPRYLITVTGKKLTVTCSQNMNHEYMSWYRQDPGLGLRQIYYSMNVEVTDKGDVPEGYKVSRKEKRNFPLILESPSPNQTSLYFCASSLFYLGGGANEKLFFGSGTQLSVL.

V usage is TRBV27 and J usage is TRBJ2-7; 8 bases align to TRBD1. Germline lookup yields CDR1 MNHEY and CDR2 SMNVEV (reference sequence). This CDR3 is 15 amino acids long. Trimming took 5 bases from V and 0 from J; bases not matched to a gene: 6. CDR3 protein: CASSPDRANSYEQYF. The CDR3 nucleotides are TGTGCCAGCAGTCCGGACAGGGCGAACTCCTACGAGCAGTACTTC.

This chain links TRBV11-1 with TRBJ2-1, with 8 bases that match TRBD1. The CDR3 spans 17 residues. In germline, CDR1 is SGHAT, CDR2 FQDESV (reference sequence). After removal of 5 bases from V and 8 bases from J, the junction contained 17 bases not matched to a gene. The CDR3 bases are TGTGCCAGCAGCCCTGCCCCCGGGACAGGCCCTACGGATGAGCAGTTCTTC. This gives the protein CASSPAPGTGPTDEQFF.

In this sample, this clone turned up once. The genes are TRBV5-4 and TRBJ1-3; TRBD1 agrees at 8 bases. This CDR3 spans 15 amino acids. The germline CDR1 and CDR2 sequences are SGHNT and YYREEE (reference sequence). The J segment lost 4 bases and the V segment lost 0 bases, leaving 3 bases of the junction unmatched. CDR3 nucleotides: TGTGCCAGCAGCTTGGCAGGGGGCGCCGGAAACACCATATATTTT. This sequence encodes CASSLAGGAGNTIYF.

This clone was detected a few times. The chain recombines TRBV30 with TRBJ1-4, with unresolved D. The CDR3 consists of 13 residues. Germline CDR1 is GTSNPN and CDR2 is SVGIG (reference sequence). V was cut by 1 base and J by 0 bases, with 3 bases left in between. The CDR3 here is CAWSGSTNEKLFF. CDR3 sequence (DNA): TGTGCCTGGAGTGGGTCAACTAATGAAAAACTGTTTTTT. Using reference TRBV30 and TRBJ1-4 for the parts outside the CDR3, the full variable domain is SQTIHQWPATLVQPVGSPLSLECTVEGTSNPNLYWYRQAAGRGLQLLFYSVGIGQISSEVPQNLSASRPQDRQFILSSKKLLLSDSGFYLCAWSGSTNEKLFFGSGTQLSVL.

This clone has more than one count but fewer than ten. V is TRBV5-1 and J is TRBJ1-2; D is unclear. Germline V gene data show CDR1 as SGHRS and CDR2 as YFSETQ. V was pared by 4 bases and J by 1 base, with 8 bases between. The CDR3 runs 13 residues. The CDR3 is CASSASNNYGYTF. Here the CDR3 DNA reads TGCGCCAGCAGCGCATCCAATAACTATGGCTACACCTTC.